Below, one TCR beta chain is given with its context. Its antigen is undetermined. Researchers isolated CD4+ T cells once approximately eleven days of culture had elapsed. The data derive from a study of vaccination effects on CD4 cells after COVID-19. The CDR3 consists of 13 residues. Germline values: CDR1 MNHNS, CDR2 SASEGT. The germline V and J ends were trimmed by 1 base and 7 bases, with 10 bases remaining between them. Profiled with immunoSEQ multiplex PCR; TCRdb holds only in-frame clones, not every one. The table lists 50,000 to 75,000 clones, roughly 80% of them singletons, with approximately 3% in the top ten.

The chain is built from TRBV6-1 and TRBJ1-2; D ambiguous. The receptor's source is a human donor who received a COVID-19 vaccine. The sample consisted of CD4+ T cells from PBMCs cultured without peptide, taken before COVID-19 vaccination. The CDR3 region is CASSEVPGGGYTF. DNA for the CDR3: TGTGCCAGCAGTGAAGTACCTGGCGGTGGCTACACCTTC.